These 6 T cell receptor beta chains came from one sample sequenced in a study of technical replicates of blood from a handful of donors. TCRdb's table, derived via immunoSEQ multiplex PCR, lists solely in-frame clones and lacks some. In the table there are approximately 80,000 clones, around 91% of which are singletons. Sequencing used T cells isolated from PBMCs. The receptors come from a human donor in good health.

This chain uses TRBV19 with TRBJ1-2, with unresolved D. V was clipped by 5 bases and J by 3 bases, with 19 bases between them. There are 16 residues in the CDR3. The V gene's germline CDR1 is LNHDA and CDR2 SQIVND (reference sequence). CDR3 in DNA: TGTGCCAGTAGTGTCGATACAGCCACGGTTGACTATGGCTACACCTTC. Its protein product is CASSVDTATVDYGYTF.

The genes are TRBV11-3 and TRBJ2-1, with 7 bases matching TRBD1. The CDR3 is made up of 16 amino acids. The J segment lost 1 base and the V segment lost 5 bases, leaving 8 bases of the junction unmatched. Germline V gene data show CDR1 as SGHNT and CDR2 as YENEEA. The CDR3, as DNA: TGTGCCAGCAGCACCGGGACAGAGGTTTCCTACAATGAGCAGTTCTTC. Protein: CASSTGTEVSYNEQFF.

The CDR3 sequence is CASSRRQGWDEKLFF. The CDR3 DNA reads as TGTGCCAGCAGCCGAAGGCAGGGATGGGATGAAAAACTGTTTTTT. The chain recombines TRBV11-3 with TRBJ1-4; the D gene is possibly TRBD1 (5 bases). Germline CDR1 is SGHNT and CDR2 is YENEEA. This CDR3 spans 15 amino acids. V was trimmed by 5 bases and J by 6 bases, leaving 16 bases between them.

This chain joins TRBV25-1 and TRBJ1-2; D is uncertain. The V and J ends lost 4 bases and 6 bases respectively, with 12 bases between them. This CDR3 spans 13 amino acids. Germline CDR1 and CDR2: MGHDK and SYGVNS. CDR3 loop: CASSGQGRHGYTF. The CDR3 DNA is TGTGCCAGCAGTGGTCAAGGGAGACATGGCTACACCTTC.

The chain combines TRBV29-1 with TRBJ2-7; D gene ambiguous. The germline V and J ends were trimmed by 5 bases and 0 bases, with 14 bases remaining between them. CDR1 and CDR2 (germline): SQVTM, ANQGSEA. The CDR3 contains 14 residues. The CDR3 region is CSVSLGQSSYEQYF. The CDR3 bases are TGCAGCGTTTCTCTAGGTCAGAGCTCCTACGAGCAGTACTTC.

The chain joins TRBV7-2 to TRBJ2-1; 14 positions match TRBD2. Trimming at V came to 4 bases and at J to 8 bases, leaving 7 bases not matched to a gene. In germline, CDR1 is SGHTA, CDR2 FQGNSA. The CDR3 covers 16 residues. The CDR3 DNA follows: TGTGCCAGCAGCTGGGGACTAGCGGGAGTTAGCCATGAGCAGTTCTTC. Translating gives CASSWGLAGVSHEQFF.